This T cell receptor beta chain was documented in a study of Graves' ophthalmopathy and Graves' hyperthyroidism. Germline CDR1 and CDR2: LNHDA and SQIVND (reference sequence). This CDR3 comprises 12 residues. The sequenced template was RNA, covering the TCR beta CDR3 region. HTBI primers were employed in first-round RT-PCR, then a second-round multiplex PCR followed. A single record per CDR3 protein comes from TCRdb applying MiXCR to the multiplex PCR reads. Of 1 million to 1.3 million distinct CDR3 sequences detected, 35% to 40% appear once; the ten largest clones hold roughly 11%. The sequence was collected from an adult man with Graves' hyperthyroidism. The chain combines TRBV19 with TRBJ1-6; D is unclear. Sequencing input: peripheral blood or thyroid tissue (not recorded which). CDR3: CACPGTNSPLHF. The CDR3 DNA reads as TGTGCTTGCCCAGGAACTAATTCACCCCTCCACTTT.